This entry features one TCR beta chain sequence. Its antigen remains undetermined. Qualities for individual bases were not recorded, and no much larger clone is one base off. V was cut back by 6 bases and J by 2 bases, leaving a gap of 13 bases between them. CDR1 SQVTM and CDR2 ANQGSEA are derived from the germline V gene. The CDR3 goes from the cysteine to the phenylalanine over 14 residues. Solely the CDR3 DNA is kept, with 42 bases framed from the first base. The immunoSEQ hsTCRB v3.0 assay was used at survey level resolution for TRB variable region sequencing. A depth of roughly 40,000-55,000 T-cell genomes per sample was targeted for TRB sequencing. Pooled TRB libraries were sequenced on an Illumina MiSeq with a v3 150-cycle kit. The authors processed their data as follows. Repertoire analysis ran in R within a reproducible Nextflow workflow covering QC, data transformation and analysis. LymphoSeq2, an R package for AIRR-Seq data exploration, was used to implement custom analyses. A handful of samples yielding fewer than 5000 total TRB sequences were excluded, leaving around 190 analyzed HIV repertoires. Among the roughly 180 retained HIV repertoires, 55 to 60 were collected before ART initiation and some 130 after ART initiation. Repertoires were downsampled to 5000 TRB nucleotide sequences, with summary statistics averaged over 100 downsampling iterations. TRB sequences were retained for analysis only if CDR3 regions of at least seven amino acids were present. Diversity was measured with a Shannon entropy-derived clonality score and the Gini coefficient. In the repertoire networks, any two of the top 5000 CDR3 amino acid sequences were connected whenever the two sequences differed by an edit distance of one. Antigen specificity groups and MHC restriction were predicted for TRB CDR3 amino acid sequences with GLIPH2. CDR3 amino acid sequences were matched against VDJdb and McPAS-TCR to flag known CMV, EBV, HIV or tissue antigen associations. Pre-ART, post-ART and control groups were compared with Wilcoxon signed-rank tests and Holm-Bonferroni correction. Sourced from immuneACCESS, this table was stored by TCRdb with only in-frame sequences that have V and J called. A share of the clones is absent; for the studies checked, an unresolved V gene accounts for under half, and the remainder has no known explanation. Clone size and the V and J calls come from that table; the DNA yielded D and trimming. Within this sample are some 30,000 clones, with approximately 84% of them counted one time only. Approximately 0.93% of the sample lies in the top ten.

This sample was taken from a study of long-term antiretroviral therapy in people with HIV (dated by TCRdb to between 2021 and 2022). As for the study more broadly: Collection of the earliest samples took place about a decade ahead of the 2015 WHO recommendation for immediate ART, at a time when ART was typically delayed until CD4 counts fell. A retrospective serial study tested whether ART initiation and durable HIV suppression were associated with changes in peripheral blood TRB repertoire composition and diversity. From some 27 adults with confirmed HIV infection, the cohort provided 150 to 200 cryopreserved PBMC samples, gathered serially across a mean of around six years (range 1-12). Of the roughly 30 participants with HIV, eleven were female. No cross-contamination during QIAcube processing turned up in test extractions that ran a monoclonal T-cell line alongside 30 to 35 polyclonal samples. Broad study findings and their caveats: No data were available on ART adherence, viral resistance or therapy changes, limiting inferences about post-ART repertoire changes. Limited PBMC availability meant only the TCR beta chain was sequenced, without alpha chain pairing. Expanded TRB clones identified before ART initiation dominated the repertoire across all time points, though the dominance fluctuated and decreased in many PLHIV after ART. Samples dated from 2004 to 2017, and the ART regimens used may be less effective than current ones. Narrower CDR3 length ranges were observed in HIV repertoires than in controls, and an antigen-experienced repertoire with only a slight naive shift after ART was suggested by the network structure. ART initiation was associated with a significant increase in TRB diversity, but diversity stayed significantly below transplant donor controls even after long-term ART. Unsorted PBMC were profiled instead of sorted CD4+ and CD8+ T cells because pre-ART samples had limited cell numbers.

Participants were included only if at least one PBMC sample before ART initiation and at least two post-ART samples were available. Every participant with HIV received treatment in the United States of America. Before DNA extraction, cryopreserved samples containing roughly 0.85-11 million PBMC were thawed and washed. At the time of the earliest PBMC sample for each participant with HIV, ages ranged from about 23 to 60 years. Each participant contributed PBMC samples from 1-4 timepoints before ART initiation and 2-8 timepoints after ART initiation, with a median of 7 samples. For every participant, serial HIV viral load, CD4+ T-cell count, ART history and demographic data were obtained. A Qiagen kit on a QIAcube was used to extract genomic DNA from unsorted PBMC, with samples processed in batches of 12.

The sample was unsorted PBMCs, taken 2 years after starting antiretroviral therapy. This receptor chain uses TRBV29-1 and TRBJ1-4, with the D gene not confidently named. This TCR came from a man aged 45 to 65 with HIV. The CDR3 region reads CSVSRGGTNEKLFF. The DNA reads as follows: TGCAGCGTGTCCCGCGGTGGGACTAATGAAAAACTGTTTTTT.